The 3 T cell receptor beta chains below were found in one sample sequenced in a study of T cells in Graves' hyperthyroidism and ophthalmopathy. Amplified TCR beta CDR3 regions came from RNA transcripts. TCR CDR3 regions were first amplified by RT-PCR with HTBI primers. TCRdb reprocessed the multiplex PCR reads via MiXCR and lists one record per CDR3 protein. The table lists around 350,000 distinct CDR3 sequences, approximately 15% of them singletons, with roughly a fifth in the top ten. The sequencing input was blood. The receptor source for this set is a woman aged 25 to 45 with Graves' ophthalmopathy.

Ten or more counts support this clonotype. This sequence joins TRBV2 and TRBJ1-2, with TRBD1 matching 7 bases. Germline CDR1 SNHLY, CDR2 FYNNEI. The CDR3 is 14 residues long. Trimming removed 2 bases from V and 3 bases from J; junction bases left unmatched: 3. The CDR3 region has the DNA TGTGCCAGCAGTGAATTCAGGGGGGACTATGGCTACACCTTC. Its protein product is CASSEFRGDYGYTF. The full variable domain, completed using reference TRBV2 and TRBJ1-2, is EPEVTQTPSHQVTQMGQEVILRCVPISNHLYFYWYRQILGQKVEFLVSFYNNEISEKSEIFDDQFSVERPDGSNFTLKIRSTKLEDSAMYFCASSEFRGDYGYTFGSGTRLTVV.

In its sample, this clonotype was seen many times. The V call is TRBV20-1, the J call TRBJ2-7; D perhaps matches TRBD1 (5 bases). Trimming shortened V by 0 bases and J by 3 bases, and 15 bases separated the two germline ends. The CDR3 contains 15 residues. Germline CDR1 DFQATT, CDR2 SNEGSKA (reference sequence). This chain's CDR3 is CSARDYWQGHYEQYF. The CDR3, as DNA: TGCAGTGCTAGAGATTATTGGCAGGGTCACTACGAGCAGTACTTC.

To note about this clonotype: This may arise from a read error, as a much more abundant clone is one base away. The rearrangement links TRBV7-7 to TRBJ2-3, with D unresolved. The germline CDR1 and CDR2 sequences are SSHAT and FNYEAQ (reference sequence). This CDR3 is 13 amino acids long. Written as DNA, the CDR3 is TGTGCTAGCAGCTTAAAGGCGGTAGATACGCGGTATTTT. Encoded protein: CASSLKAVDTRYF.